This T cell receptor (beta chain) came from a study of cytomegalovirus exposure and HLA in healthy donors. V was cut by 4 bases and J by 4 bases, with 4 bases left in between. The CDR3 is 11 residues long. Germline CDR1 reads SGHVS; CDR2 reads FQNEAQ. The PCR employed 60 Vbeta primers together with 13 Jbeta primers. Generated by immunoSEQ multiplex PCR, the TCRdb table keeps only in-frame clones and is missing some. The sample has approximately 75,000 clones; around three quarters are singletons. The sample holds one count of this clone. The rearrangement joins TRBV7-8 to TRBJ1-1; D is unclear. What was sequenced was PBMCs. This TCR derives from a male donor in good health and CMV-seronegative. CDR3 DNA sequence: TGTGCCAGCAGCTCAGGCACTGAAGCTTTCTTT. It translates to CASSSGTEAFF.